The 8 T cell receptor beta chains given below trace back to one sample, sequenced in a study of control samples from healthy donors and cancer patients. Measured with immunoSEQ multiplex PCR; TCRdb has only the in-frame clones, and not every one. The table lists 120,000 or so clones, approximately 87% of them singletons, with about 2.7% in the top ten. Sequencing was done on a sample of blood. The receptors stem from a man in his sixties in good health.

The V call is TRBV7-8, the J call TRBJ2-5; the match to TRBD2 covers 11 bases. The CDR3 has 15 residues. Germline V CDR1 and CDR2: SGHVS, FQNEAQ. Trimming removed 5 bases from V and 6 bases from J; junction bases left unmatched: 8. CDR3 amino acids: CASSLVAGGIQTQYF. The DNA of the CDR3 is TGTGCCAGCAGCCTAGTAGCGGGGGGGATACAGACCCAGTACTTC.

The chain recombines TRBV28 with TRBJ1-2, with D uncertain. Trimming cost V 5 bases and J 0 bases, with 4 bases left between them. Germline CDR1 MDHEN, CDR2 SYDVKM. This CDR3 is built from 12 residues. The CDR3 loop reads CASSKANYGYTF. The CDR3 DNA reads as TGTGCCAGCAGTAAAGCTAACTATGGCTACACCTTC.

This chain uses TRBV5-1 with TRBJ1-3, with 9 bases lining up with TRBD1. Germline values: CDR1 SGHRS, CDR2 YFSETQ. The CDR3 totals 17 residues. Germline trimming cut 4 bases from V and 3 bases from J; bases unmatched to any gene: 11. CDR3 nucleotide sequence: TGCGCCAGCAGCCCCGGGACAGGGTTTGTTGGTGGAAACACCATATATTTT. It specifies CASSPGTGFVGGNTIYF.

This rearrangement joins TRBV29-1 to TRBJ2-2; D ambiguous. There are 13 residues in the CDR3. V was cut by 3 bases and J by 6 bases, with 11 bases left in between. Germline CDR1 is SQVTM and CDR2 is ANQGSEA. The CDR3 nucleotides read TGCAGCGTTGACGGGTTGGGTTCCGGGGAGCTGTTTTTT. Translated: CSVDGLGSGELFF.

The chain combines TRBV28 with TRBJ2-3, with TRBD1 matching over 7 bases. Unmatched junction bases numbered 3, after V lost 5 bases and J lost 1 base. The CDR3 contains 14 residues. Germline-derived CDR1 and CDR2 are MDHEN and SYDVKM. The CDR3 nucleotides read TGTGCCAGCAGTCGACAGGGCCGCACAGATACGCAGTATTTT. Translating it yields CASSRQGRTDTQYF.

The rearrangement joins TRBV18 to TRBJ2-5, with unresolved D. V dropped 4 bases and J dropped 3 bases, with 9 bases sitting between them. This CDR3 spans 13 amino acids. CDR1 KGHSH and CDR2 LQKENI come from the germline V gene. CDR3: CASSLHAEETQYF. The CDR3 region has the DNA TGTGCCAGCTCACTCCATGCGGAAGAGACCCAGTACTTC.

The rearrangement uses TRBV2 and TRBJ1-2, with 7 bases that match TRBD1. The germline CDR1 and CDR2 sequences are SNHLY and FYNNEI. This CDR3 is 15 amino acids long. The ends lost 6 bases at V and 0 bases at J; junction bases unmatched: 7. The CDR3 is CASSWTTGANYGYTF. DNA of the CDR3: TGTGCCAGCAGCTGGACCACAGGGGCTAACTATGGCTACACCTTC.

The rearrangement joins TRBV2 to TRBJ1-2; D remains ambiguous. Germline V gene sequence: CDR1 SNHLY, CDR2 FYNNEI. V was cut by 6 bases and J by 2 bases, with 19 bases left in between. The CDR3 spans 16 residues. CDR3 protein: CASSVHGPEENYGYTF. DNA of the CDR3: TGTGCCAGCAGCGTCCATGGGCCGGAGGAAAACTATGGCTACACCTTC.